Listed here are 26 T cell receptor beta chains from one sample, sequenced in a study of identical twins. TCRdb redid the calling of the 5' RACE reads with MiXCR, one entry per CDR3 protein. The sample records some 1,700,000 distinct CDR3 sequences, about 32% being singletons. Sequencing was done on a sample of cord blood. The receptor set was obtained from a newborn girl in good health.

The V call is TRBV28, the J call TRBJ2-7, with 10 positions matching TRBD1. The CDR3 is made up of 15 amino acids. Germline CDR1 and CDR2: MDHEN and SYDVKM. V lost 3 bases to trimming and J lost 7 bases; unmatched junction nucleotides: 9. The CDR3 loop is CASSFDGTGAREQYF. In nucleotides, the CDR3 is TGTGCCAGCAGTTTCGACGGGACAGGGGCGAGAGAGCAGTACTTC. Full variable domain (remainder filled in from reference TRBV28 and TRBJ2-7): DVKVTQSSRYLVKRTGEKVFLECVQDMDHENMFWYRQDPGLGLRLIYFSYDVKMKEKGDIPEGYSVSREKKERFSLILESASTNQTSMYLCASSFDGTGAREQYFGPGTRLTVT.

In this sample, this clonotype turned up a few times. This chain links TRBV10-2 with TRBJ2-5; 11 bases line up with TRBD2. The J call may be incorrect, as the DNA end agrees better with TRBJ2-7. This CDR3 spans 18 amino acids. The germline gives CDR1 WSHSY, CDR2 SAAADI. CDR3 nucleotides: TGCGCCAGCAGTGAGTCTGGAGGAGGGAGTCTAGCGGGAGGCGAGCAGTACTTC. Residues: CASSESGGGSLAGGEQYF.

The chain couples TRBV11-2 to TRBJ1-6, with 8 bases aligning to TRBD1. Germline CDR1 reads SGHAT; CDR2 reads FQNNGV. The CDR3 has 17 residues. J was trimmed by 7 bases and V by 5 bases; bases with no gene match: 13. CDR3 in DNA: TGTGCCAGCAGCGGTCGGGCAGGGGGCCTTAAGAATTCACCCCTCCACTTT. Its protein is CASSGRAGGLKNSPLHF.

The chain carries TRBV7-9 and TRBJ2-3; TRBD1 matches 9 bases. Germline trimming cut 5 bases from V and 4 bases from J; bases unmatched to any gene: 13. Looked up from germline, CDR1 is SEHNR and CDR2 is FQNEAQ (reference sequence). This CDR3 has 17 residues. The CDR3 reads CASSGGTGLLGADTQYF. CDR3 DNA: TGTGCCAGCAGCGGTGGGACAGGGTTATTGGGCGCAGATACGCAGTATTTT.

With regard to this clonotype: An end of the junction differs from the germline gene, which may be a read error. The chain couples TRBV7-6 to TRBJ2-7; 11 nucleotides match TRBD2. Germline CDR1 and CDR2: SGHVS and FNYEAQ. The CDR3 totals 18 residues. Written as DNA, the CDR3 is TGTGCCGGCAGCTATGCTAGCGGGGGGACCCCGAAAGCCTACGAGCAGTACTTC. Translated, it gives CAGSYASGGTPKAYEQYF. The whole variable domain, remainder taken from reference TRBV7-6 and TRBJ2-7, is GAGVSQSPRYKVTKRGQDVALRCDPISGHVSLYWYRQALGQGPEFLTYFNYEAQQDKSGLPNDRFSAERPEGSISTLTIQRTEQRDSAMYRCAGSYASGGTPKAYEQYFGPGTRLTVT.

Remarks on this clonotype: One junction end does not reproduce the germline sequence, and a read error may be involved. The gene calls are TRBV7-9 and TRBJ2-1; 7 bases match TRBD1. The germline V gene has CDR1 SEHNR and CDR2 FQNEAQ (reference sequence). The CDR3 sequence is 16 residues long. CDR3 nucleotides: TGTGCCAGCAGCTCCCACAGGGGAAGCTCCTACGATGAGCAGTTCTTC. It translates to CASSSHRGSSYDEQFF.

This chain connects TRBV20-1 to TRBJ2-7, with 10 positions matching TRBD1. The CDR3 runs to 15 residues. CDR1 is DFQATT and CDR2 is SNEGSKA in the germline V gene (reference sequence). V trimming: 1 base; J trimming: 5 bases; junction bases outside the gene matches: 8. The CDR3 bases are TGCAGTGCTAGAGTGCCGGGACAGGGGATCCACGAGCAGTACTTC. Amino acid sequence: CSARVPGQGIHEQYF.

This clonotype was detected a few times. The V and J genes are TRBV28 and TRBJ1-6; D is perhaps TRBD1 (5 bases). Deletions cut 3 bases from V and 5 bases from J, with 11 bases between. This CDR3 comprises 15 residues. Germline CDR1 is MDHEN and CDR2 is SYDVKM. In DNA form, the CDR3 reads TGTGCCAGCAGTTTGGGACGGAACCATAATTCACCCCTCCACTTT. Translation: CASSLGRNHNSPLHF. Using reference TRBV28 and TRBJ1-6 for the parts outside the CDR3, the full variable domain is DVKVTQSSRYLVKRTGEKVFLECVQDMDHENMFWYRQDPGLGLRLIYFSYDVKMKEKGDIPEGYSVSREKKERFSLILESASTNQTSMYLCASSLGRNHNSPLHFGNGTRLTVT.

This clonotype was counted between two and nine times. V gene TRBV6-6 combines with J gene TRBJ2-7; 8 bases map to TRBD2. The length of the CDR3 is 15 residues. Germline V gene data show CDR1 as MNHNY and CDR2 as SVGAGI (reference sequence). The V gene end was trimmed by 7 bases and the J gene end by 0 bases; junction bases not matched to a gene: 8. CDR3 sequence (DNA): TGTGCCAGCAATCGGGCGGGGGGTATCTCCTACGAGCAGTACTTC. Translated, it gives CASNRAGGISYEQYF.

This clonotype was seen more than once but under ten times. This chain connects TRBV6-6 to TRBJ1-4; D gene unclear. The CDR3 contains 17 residues. Germline V lookup: CDR1 MNHNY, CDR2 SVGAGI (reference sequence). V was pared by 2 bases and J by 6 bases, with 19 bases between. The CDR3 spells CASSYPEGFGYHEKLFF. CDR3 nucleotides: TGTGCCAGCAGTTACCCTGAAGGCTTCGGGTATCATGAAAAACTGTTTTTT.

The chain is built from TRBV5-4 and TRBJ2-7; 8 bases agree with TRBD1. The V segment lost 6 bases and the J segment 0 bases; nucleotides outside the gene matches: 8. Per the germline V gene, CDR1 is SGHNT and CDR2 is YYREEE (reference sequence). The CDR3 runs to 15 residues. CDR3 sequence reads: CASKKDRASSYEQYF. The CDR3 coding sequence is TGTGCCAGCAAGAAGGACAGGGCGAGCTCCTACGAGCAGTACTTC.

This chain joins TRBV2 and TRBJ1-5, with 7 bases aligning to TRBD1. The CDR3 consists of 15 residues. Trimming took 7 bases from V and 2 from J; bases not matched to a gene: 8. CDR1 and CDR2 (germline): SNHLY, FYNNEI. The CDR3 spells CASTEAGQGNQPQHF. CDR3 nucleotides: TGTGCCAGCACCGAAGCCGGACAGGGCAATCAGCCCCAGCATTTT.

A few counts support this clonotype. The chain is built from TRBV20-1 and TRBJ1-1; maybe TRBD1 (5 bases). Germline-derived CDR1 and CDR2 are DFQATT and SNEGSKA (reference sequence). The CDR3 extends over 15 amino acids. V was shortened by 5 bases and J by 1 base, with 17 bases between the two germline ends. CDR3 DNA: TGCAGTGCTTTACGGAGCAGGGAAGGGAACACTGAAGCTTTCTTT. Translation gives CSALRSREGNTEAFF.

J is TRBJ2-4 and V is TRBV4-1, with no clear D. The assigned J gene may be wrong: the sequence end matches TRBJ2-7 better. This CDR3 is 14 amino acids long. Germline CDR1 MGHRA, CDR2 YSYEKL. The CDR3 DNA sequence: TGCGCCAGCAGCCAAGAACAGCATTTCTACGAGCAGTACTTC. Translation gives CASSQEQHFYEQYF.

The chain joins TRBV27 to TRBJ1-2; D not resolved. The CDR3 is made up of 15 amino acids. The V gene's germline CDR1 is MNHEY and CDR2 SMNVEV (reference sequence). V dropped 2 bases and J dropped 4 bases, with 14 bases sitting between them. CDR3 coding DNA: TGTGCCAGCAGTTTAACGGGATTCAGTACCTATGGCTACACCTTC. It codes for CASSLTGFSTYGYTF.

This clonotype came up a few times. The rearrangement joins TRBV5-6 to TRBJ2-7; 9 bases match TRBD2. The CDR3 contains 17 residues. V lost 1 base and J lost 3; bases outside the gene matches: 11. Germline CDR1 reads SGHDT; CDR2 reads YYEEEE. The DNA for the CDR3 is TGTGCCAGCAGCTTGATTTTGGCGGGAGGGAGGCACTACGAGCAGTACTTC. Protein sequence: CASSLILAGGRHYEQYF.

This clonotype has a handful of counts. The V and J genes are TRBV27 and TRBJ1-6; unclear D gene. The CDR3 extends over 10 amino acids. Germline V CDR1 and CDR2: MNHEY, SMNVEV (reference sequence). V was clipped by 5 bases and J by 10 bases, with 3 bases between them. The CDR3 DNA is TGTGCCAGCAGTAGCTCACCCCTCCACTTT. Translating gives CASSSSPLHF.

A few counts support this clonotype. This chain joins TRBV7-9 and TRBJ2-1; TRBD2 aligns across 9 bases. The CDR3 loop spans 17 amino acids. V shed 1 base and J 4 bases; nucleotides not matched to a gene: 8. Looked up from germline, CDR1 is SEHNR and CDR2 is FQNEAQ (reference sequence). As DNA, the CDR3 is TGTGCCAGCAGCTTAGGTGGCGGGAGGGCCTCGTACAATGAGCAGTTCTTC. This gives the protein CASSLGGGRASYNEQFF.

As regards this clonotype: A much more abundant neighbour one base away suggests this may be a read error. The rearrangement uses TRBV7-9 and TRBJ2-4; no reliable D call. The germline V gene encodes CDR1 SEHNR and CDR2 FQNEAQ (reference sequence). This CDR3 has 16 amino acids. The CDR3 region is CAGSSTYPLAKNIQYF. CDR3 in DNA: TGTGCCGGCAGTTCCACTTATCCCCTAGCCAAAAACATTCAGTACTTC.

J is TRBJ2-7 and V is TRBV6-5; a weak D match, TRBD1 (5 bases). There are 15 residues in the CDR3. V was pared by 2 bases and J by 3 bases, with 14 bases between. CDR1 and CDR2 from the germline V gene are MNHEY and SVGAGI. CDR3 nucleotide sequence: TGTGCCAGCAGTTACCTCTGGCAGGGCCGCTACGAGCAGTACTTC. It yields the protein CASSYLWQGRYEQYF.

This chain joins TRBV27 and TRBJ2-3; 11 bases are a match to TRBD2. The germline gives CDR1 MNHEY, CDR2 SMNVEV (reference sequence). The CDR3 is 19 residues long. V trimming: 5 bases; J trimming: 0 bases; junction bases outside the gene matches: 13. The CDR3 DNA reads TGTGCCAGCAGTATAGAGGGACTAGCGGCAATCTCTAGCACAGATACGCAGTATTTT. Protein: CASSIEGLAAISSTDTQYF.

The gene calls are TRBV6-5 and TRBJ1-1, with 10 bases lining up with TRBD1. The germline V gene encodes CDR1 MNHEY and CDR2 SVGAGI. The V and J ends lost 0 bases and 5 bases, in that order; junction bases with no gene match: 9. CDR3 size: 17 residues. The CDR3 nucleotides read TGTGCCAGCAGTTACTCGAGACAGGGGGCAAGTGGTACTGAAGCTTTCTTT. Protein: CASSYSRQGASGTEAFF.

As concerns this clonotype: A much larger clone is a single base away; this may be a read error. This chain connects TRBV20-1 to TRBJ2-4, with 9 nucleotides matching TRBD1. The last part of the DNA fits TRBJ2-7 better; the J call may be wrong. Per the germline V gene, CDR1 is DFQATT and CDR2 is SNEGSKA (reference sequence). The CDR3 spans 13 residues. The CDR3 spells CSATGGPSCEQYF. The DNA for the CDR3 is TGCAGTGCGACAGGGGGGCCTTCCTGCGAGCAGTACTTC.

The chain couples TRBV10-2 to TRBJ2-1; D is possibly TRBD1 or TRBD2 (5 bases each). V was cut by 0 bases and J by 7 bases, with 22 bases left in between. Germline V lookup: CDR1 WSHSY, CDR2 SAAADI. The CDR3 is 18 residues long. This CDR3 is CASSESFGRGVAINEQFF. Here the CDR3 DNA reads TGCGCCAGCAGTGAGTCGTTCGGTCGAGGGGTGGCTATAAATGAGCAGTTCTTC.

This clonotype was detected once. The chain is built from TRBV12-5 and TRBJ2-2; the D is unclear. Germline lookup yields CDR1 LGHNT and CDR2 FRNRAP. Trimming took 4 bases from V and 8 from J, leaving 8 bases between them. The CDR3 runs to 12 residues. The CDR3, as DNA: TGTGCTAGTGGTTCTGCCCCGGGGGAGCTGTTTTTT. Its translation: CASGSAPGELFF.

This clonotype has ten or more counts. The chain uses TRBV4-2 and TRBJ1-2; 9 nucleotides match TRBD1. Per the germline V gene, CDR1 is LGHNA and CDR2 is YNFKEQ. The CDR3 is 15 amino acids. V lost 1 base, J lost 4 bases, and 4 bases stayed unmatched. The CDR3 spells CASSQGGTGRYGYTF. CDR3 in DNA: TGTGCCAGCAGCCAAGGTGGGACAGGGCGCTATGGCTACACCTTC.